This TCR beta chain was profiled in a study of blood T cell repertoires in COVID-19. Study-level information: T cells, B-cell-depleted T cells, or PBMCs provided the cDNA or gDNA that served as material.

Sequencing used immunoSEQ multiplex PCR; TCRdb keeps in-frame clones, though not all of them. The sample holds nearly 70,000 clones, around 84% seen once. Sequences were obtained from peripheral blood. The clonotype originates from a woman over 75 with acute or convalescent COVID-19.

CDR3 nucleotide sequence: TGTGCCAGCAGTGACAGGGTTCAGCCCCAGCATTTT. As protein: CASSDRVQPQHF. The V call is TRBV6-1, the J call TRBJ1-5; D might be TRBD1 (5 bases). CDR1 is MNHNS, CDR2 SASEGT, per germline. Between the trimmed V and J ends, which lost 3 bases and 6 bases, there was a span of 6 bases. The CDR3 covers 12 residues.